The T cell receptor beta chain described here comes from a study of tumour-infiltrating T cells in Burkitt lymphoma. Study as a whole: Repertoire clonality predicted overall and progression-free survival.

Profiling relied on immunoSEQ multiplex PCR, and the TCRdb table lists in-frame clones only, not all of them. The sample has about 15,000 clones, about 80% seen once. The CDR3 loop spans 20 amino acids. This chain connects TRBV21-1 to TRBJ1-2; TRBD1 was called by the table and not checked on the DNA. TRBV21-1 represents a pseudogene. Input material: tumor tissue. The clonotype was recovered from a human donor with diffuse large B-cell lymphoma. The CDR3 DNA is TGTGCCAGCAGCTACAGCGGAGACAGGGCGCCCAGATACCCCGACTATGGCTACACCTTC. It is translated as CASSYSGDRAPRYPDYGYTF.